This note documents a single T cell receptor (beta chain) sequence. Its antigen is still unknown. No base-level quality is on record; no much larger clone is a single base apart. This sample is part of a study of blood T cells in healthy people across ages (dated by TCRdb to the mid-2010s). With regard to the full study: In model experiments, roughly one uniquely barcoded TCR beta cDNA molecule per two T cells was captured by template switching. Four age groups were formed from the donors: young (average roughly 15 years), middle-aged (just under 40), aged (roughly 58) and long-lived (about 80). For two donors (one aged 18 to 30 and one aged 80 or older), the study analyzed two additional independent replicas of 1 million unique cDNA reads from the same blood draw. The study measured age-related changes in TCR beta repertoire diversity using deep sequencing normalized with unique cDNA molecular identifiers. To avoid experimental bias, donors of different ages were spread randomly across the sequencing lanes.

From the cysteine up to the phenylalanine, the CDR3 has a length of 16 residues. Only the CDR3 portion is preserved as DNA: 48 bases, with reading frame beginning at the first base. Trimmed from V: 0 bases; trimmed from J: 6 bases; junction bases lacking a gene match: 6. CDR1 and CDR2 (SGDLS, YYNGEE) derive from the germline V gene. Systemically healthy Caucasian individuals from Russia, approximately 39 in total and aged about 6 to 100 years, were included as donors. Roughly 9.5 milliliters of peripheral blood were drawn from each donor into EDTA-treated Vacutainer tubes. Ficoll-Paque density-gradient centrifugation was used to isolate PBMCs, with at least 7 million per sample. Total RNA, at least 5 micrograms per sample, was extracted from PBMCs with Trizol reagent. For every donor, flow cytometry on a PBMC aliquot measured the percentage of naive CD45RAhigh/CD27high T cells. Paper-wide results and their limitations: Estimates of total diversity from one million sequenced T cells were regarded as lower bounds and underestimates. The long-lived group showed more naive CD4+ T cells, fewer expanded clones and increased TCR diversity than the aged group, suggesting age selection. As age increased, observed TCR beta diversity per million T cells dropped in a roughly linear way, and a significant reduction was already evident by age 40. Because the CMV infection status of the donors was unknown, age-related changes in expanded clonotypes may potentially have been confounded. Observed TCR beta diversity correlated strongly with the percentage of naive T cells measured by flow cytometry. Bulk unsorted PBMC profiling prevented conclusive comparison of naive and antigen-experienced compartments.

Library construction relied on 5' RACE. Sequencing instrument: Illumina HiSeq 2500. A second roughly 6 to 12 cycle PCR used a sample-barcoded 5' primer and a J-beta primer mix. Each TCR beta cDNA molecule received a unique molecular identifier from a template-switch 5' adaptor carrying 12 random nucleotides. At least 2.5 million CDR3-containing paired-end reads were obtained from each sample. The Mint cDNA synthesis kit, primed by a TRBC-specific oligonucleotide, was used to synthesize first-strand cDNA from all RNA. Following uracil-DNA glycosylase treatment, a first 18-cycle PCR with universal primers M1SS and BC2_uni_R was performed on all cDNA. The study's processing was this. For normalization, 1 million high-quality reads were randomly selected from each sample, with every read carrying a distinct molecular identifier. Instead of being binned into consensus sequences, reads with shared molecular identifiers were discarded. CDR3 identification, clonotype clustering and error correction used MiTCR with a Q25 quality threshold and the strictest error-elimination algorithm. A nonparametric unseen species model with Euler transformation was used to estimate lower-bound total TCR beta diversity. TCRdb's own reprocessing of the public reads used fastp at Q25 and MiXCR and kept productive beta chains. When rows share a CDR3 protein, they turn into one entry using the most common DNA and genes. The V and J calls shown here were made by TCRdb, not taken from the authors' results. The sample has 1,500,000 or so distinct CDR3 sequences on record, 35% to 45% of them singletons. The top ten clonotypes cover under 5% of the sample.

The receptor chain draws on TRBV9 and TRBJ2-1; TRBD2 agrees with 10 junctional bases. Sequencing was done on a sample of blood. The source of this sequence is a woman aged 18-29 years in good health. The nucleotides read TGTGCCAGCAGCGTAGTAACGGGACTAGCGACCAATGAGCAGTTCTTC. Translated, it gives CASSVVTGLATNEQFF.